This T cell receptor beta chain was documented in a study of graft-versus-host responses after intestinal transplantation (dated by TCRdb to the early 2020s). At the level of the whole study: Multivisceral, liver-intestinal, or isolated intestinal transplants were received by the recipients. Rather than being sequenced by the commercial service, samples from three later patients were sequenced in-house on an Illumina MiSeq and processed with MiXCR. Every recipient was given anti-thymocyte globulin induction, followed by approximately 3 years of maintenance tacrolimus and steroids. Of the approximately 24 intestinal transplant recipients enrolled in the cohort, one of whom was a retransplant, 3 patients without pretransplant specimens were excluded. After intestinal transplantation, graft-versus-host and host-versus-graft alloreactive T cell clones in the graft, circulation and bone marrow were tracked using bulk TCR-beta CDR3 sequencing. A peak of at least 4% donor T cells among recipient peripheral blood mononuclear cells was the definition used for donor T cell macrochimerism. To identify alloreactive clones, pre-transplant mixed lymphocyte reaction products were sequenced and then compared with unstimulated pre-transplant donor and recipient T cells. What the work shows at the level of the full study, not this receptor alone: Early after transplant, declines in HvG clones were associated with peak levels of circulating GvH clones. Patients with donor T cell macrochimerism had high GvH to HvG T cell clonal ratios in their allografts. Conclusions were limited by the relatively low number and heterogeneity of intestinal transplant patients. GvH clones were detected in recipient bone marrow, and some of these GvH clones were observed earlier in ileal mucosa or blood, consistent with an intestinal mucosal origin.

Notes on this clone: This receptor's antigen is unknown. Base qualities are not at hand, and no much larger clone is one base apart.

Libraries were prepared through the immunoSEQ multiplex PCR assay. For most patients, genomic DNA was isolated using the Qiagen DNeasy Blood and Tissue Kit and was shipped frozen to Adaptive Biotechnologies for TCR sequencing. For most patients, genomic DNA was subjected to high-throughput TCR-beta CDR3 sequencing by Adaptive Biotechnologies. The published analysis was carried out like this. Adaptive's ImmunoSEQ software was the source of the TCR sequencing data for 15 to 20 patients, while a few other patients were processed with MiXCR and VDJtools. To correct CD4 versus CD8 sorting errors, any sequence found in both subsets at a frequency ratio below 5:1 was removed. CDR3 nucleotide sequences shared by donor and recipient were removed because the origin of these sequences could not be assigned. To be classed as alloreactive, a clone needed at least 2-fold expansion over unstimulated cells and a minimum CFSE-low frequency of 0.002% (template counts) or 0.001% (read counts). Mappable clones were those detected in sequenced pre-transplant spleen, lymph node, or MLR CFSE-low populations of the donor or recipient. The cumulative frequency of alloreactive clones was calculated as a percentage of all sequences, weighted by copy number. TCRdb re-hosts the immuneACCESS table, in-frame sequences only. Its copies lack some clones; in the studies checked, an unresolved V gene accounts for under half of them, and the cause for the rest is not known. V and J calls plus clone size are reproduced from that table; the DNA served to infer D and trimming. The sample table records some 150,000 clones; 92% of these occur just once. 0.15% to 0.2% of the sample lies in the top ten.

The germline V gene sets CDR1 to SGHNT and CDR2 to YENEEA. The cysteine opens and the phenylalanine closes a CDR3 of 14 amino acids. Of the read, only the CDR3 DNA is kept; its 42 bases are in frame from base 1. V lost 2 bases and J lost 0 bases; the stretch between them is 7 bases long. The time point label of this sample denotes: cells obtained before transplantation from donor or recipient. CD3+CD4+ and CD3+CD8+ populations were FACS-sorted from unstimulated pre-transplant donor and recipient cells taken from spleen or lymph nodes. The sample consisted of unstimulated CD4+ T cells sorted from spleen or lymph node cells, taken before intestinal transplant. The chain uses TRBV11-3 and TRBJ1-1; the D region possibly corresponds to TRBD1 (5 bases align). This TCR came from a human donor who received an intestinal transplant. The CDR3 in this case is CASSLRGVNTEAFF. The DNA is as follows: TGTGCCAGCAGCTTAAGAGGGGTGAACACTGAAGCTTTCTTT.